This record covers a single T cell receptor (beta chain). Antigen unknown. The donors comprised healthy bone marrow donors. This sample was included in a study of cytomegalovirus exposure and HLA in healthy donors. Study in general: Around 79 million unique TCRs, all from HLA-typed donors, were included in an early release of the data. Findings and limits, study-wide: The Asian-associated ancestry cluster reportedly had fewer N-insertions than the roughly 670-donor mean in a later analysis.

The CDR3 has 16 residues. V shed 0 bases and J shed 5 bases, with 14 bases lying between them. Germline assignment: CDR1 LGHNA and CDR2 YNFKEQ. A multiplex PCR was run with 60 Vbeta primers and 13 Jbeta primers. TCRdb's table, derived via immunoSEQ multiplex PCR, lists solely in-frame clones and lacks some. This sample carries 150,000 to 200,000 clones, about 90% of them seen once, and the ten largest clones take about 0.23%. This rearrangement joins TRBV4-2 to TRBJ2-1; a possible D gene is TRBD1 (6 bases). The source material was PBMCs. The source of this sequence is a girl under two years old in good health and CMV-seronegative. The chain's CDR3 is CASSQDEQGEDNEQFF. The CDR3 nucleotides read TGTGCCAGCAGCCAAGATGAACAGGGAGAAGACAATGAGCAGTTCTTC.